This record looks at one TCR beta chain sequence and its context. Its antigen is not known. The junction and the germline gene differ at one end; a read error may be behind it. The use of a sample-barcoded 5' primer and a J-beta primer mix characterized a second PCR of about 7 to 12 cycles. TCRdb recomputed calls from the 5' RACE reads with MiXCR, one row per CDR3 protein. The sample has fewer than 950,000 distinct CDR3 sequences, around 34% seen once. These data come from a study of blood T cells in healthy people across ages. CDR3 length: 17 amino acids. The germline V gene encodes CDR1 DFQATT and CDR2 SNEGSKA (reference sequence). General study results and limits: The study lacked donor CMV status, which possibly confounded expanded clonotype changes.

Total RNA, at least 5.5 micrograms per sample, came from PBMCs. Sequenced material: blood. The rearrangement uses TRBV20-1 and TRBJ2-1; 16 nucleotides agree with TRBD2. The clonotype was recovered from a man in his late teens or twenties in good health. CDR3 in DNA: TGCAGTTACCCGGTGGGACTAGCGGGGGGGTCCTACAGTGAGCAGTTCTTC. Residues: CSYPVGLAGGSYSEQFF.